This is a list of T cell receptor beta chains from one sample in a study of CD8 T cells in ankylosing spondylitis. TCRdb analysed the 5' RACE reads with MiXCR anew, one entry per CDR3 protein. Here the sample spans approximately 440,000 distinct CDR3 sequences, 15% to 20% being singletons. Sequenced: blood, either unsorted or a sorted T cell fraction (not recorded which). These receptors were obtained from a male donor with ankylosing spondylitis. Each CDR3 is given with its conserved first and last residue. D genes are given only for firm matches. Size is stated for part of the rows, as once, few or many counts, or as a class when the clone is expanded.

>TRBV28|TRBJ2-6|.|.
CASTEWGVSGANVLTF
TGTGCCAGCACCGAATGGGGGGTTTCGGGGGCCAACGTCCTGACTTTC
>TRBV5-1|TRBJ2-1|.|.
CASSLVDLSYNEQFF
TGCGCCAGCAGCTTGGTCGACCTCTCCTACAATGAGCAGTTCTTC
>TRBV20-1|TRBJ2-3|.|.
CSARTGLPGDTQYF
TGCAGTGCTCGAACGGGACTGCCCGGGGATACGCAGTATTTT
>TRBV20-1|TRBJ1-4|.|.
CSAPSTRANEKLFF
TGCAGTGCTCCCTCGACCAGGGCGAATGAAAAACTGTTTTTT
>TRBV11-2|TRBJ2-1|.|.
CASRPLSGARGNEQFF
TGTGCCAGCAGACCATTATCAGGGGCGCGGGGAAATGAGCAGTTCTTC
>TRBV19|TRBJ1-2|.|.
CASAQGIYGYTF
TGTGCCAGTGCGCAGGGGATCTATGGCTACACCTTC
>TRBV7-3|TRBJ1-4|.|.
CASSLTRVEYREKLFF
TGTGCCAGCAGCTTAACTAGGGTCGAGTATAGGGAAAAACTGTTTTTT
>TRBV12-3/TRBV12-4|TRBJ2-7|TRBD1|.
CASSLRVSGTGGSYEQYF
TGTGCCAGCAGTTTGAGGGTTAGTGGGACAGGGGGCTCGTACGAGCAGTACTTC
>TRBV3-1|TRBJ2-1|TRBD2|.
CASSQRTSGGNEQFF
TGTGCCAGCAGCCAGAGGACTAGCGGGGGTAATGAGCAGTTCTTC
>TRBV20-1|TRBJ2-7|.|.
CSARDRPDNSYEQYF
TGCAGTGCTAGAGATCGGCCTGATAACTCCTACGAGCAGTACTTC
>TRBV29-1|TRBJ1-1|TRBD1|many
CSVGQGGTEAFF
TGCAGCGTAGGACAGGGGGGGACTGAAGCTTTCTTT
>TRBV5-1|TRBJ2-7|.|.
CASSERLDYEQYF
TGCGCCAGCTCCGAACGACTCGACTACGAGCAGTACTTC
>TRBV27|TRBJ1-4|TRBD1|.
CASGITGTGSEKLFF
TGTGCCAGCGGAATAACCGGGACAGGGAGTGAAAAACTGTTTTTT
>TRBV6-1|TRBJ1-1|.|many
CASSLRGLDTEAFF
TGTGCCAGCAGTCTCCGGGGGTTGGACACTGAAGCTTTCTTT
>TRBV7-3|TRBJ1-1|.|.
CASSLYGERPTEAFF
TGTGCCAGCAGCTTATACGGGGAGCGGCCCACTGAAGCTTTCTTT
>TRBV15|TRBJ2-6|.|.
CATSRGAGGANVLTF
TGTGCCACCAGCCGGGGGGCGGGTGGGGCCAACGTCCTGACTTTC
>TRBV5-8|TRBJ1-5|.|.
CASSPRVTGSNQPQHF
TGTGCCAGCAGCCCAAGGGTGACCGGTAGCAATCAGCCCCAGCATTTT
>TRBV7-6|TRBJ2-5|.|few
CASSGPGETQYF
TGTGCCAGCAGCGGACCCGGAGAGACCCAGTACTTC
>TRBV4-2|TRBJ2-5|.|few
CASSRPGKGNHQETQYF
TGTGCCAGCAGCCGACCGGGGAAAGGGAACCACCAAGAGACCCAGTACTTC
>TRBV11-2|TRBJ2-2|TRBD1|.
CASRPTLRDRDGVGELFF
TGTGCCAGCAGACCGACACTCCGGGACAGGGATGGAGTTGGGGAGCTGTTTTTT
>TRBV20-1|TRBJ2-1|.|few
CSARESAALSNEQFF
TGCAGTGCTAGAGAGTCGGCTGCTTTGTCCAATGAGCAGTTCTTC
>TRBV30|TRBJ1-4|TRBD1|.
CAWSSGQENEKLFF
TGTGCCTGGAGTTCGGGACAGGAAAATGAAAAACTGTTTTTT
>TRBV20-1|TRBJ1-4|.|.
CSARDSTNEKLFF
TGCAGTGCTAGAGATTCAACTAATGAAAAACTGTTTTTT
>TRBV5-5|TRBJ2-7|.|.
CASSLVPGEIYEQYF
TGTGCCAGCAGCTTGGTGCCAGGGGAAATCTACGAGCAGTACTTC
>TRBV20-1|TRBJ1-2|TRBD1|.
CSAGTGGGGYTF
TGCAGTGCCGGGACAGGGGGTGGTGGCTACACCTTC
>TRBV20-1|TRBJ2-7|TRBD2|once
CSAGTSGLYEQYF
TGCAGTGCTGGGACTAGCGGACTTTACGAGCAGTACTTC
>TRBV15|TRBJ2-5|.|.
CATSRRQQQETQYF
TGTGCCACCAGCAGAAGGCAGCAGCAAGAGACCCAGTACTTC
>TRBV29-1|TRBJ2-1|TRBD2|.
CSVEISGIRYEQFF
TGCAGCGTTGAGATTAGCGGGATACGCTATGAGCAGTTCTTC
>TRBV4-1|TRBJ2-1|TRBD2|.
CASSQGAGESYNEQFF
TGCGCCAGCAGCCAAGGGGCGGGGGAGTCCTACAATGAGCAGTTCTTC
>TRBV20-1|TRBJ2-4|.|.
CSARARELAKNIQYF
TGCAGTGCTAGAGCCAGGGAACTAGCCAAAAACATTCAGTACTTC
>TRBV6-1|TRBJ2-1|TRBD1|few
CAIGRTGSYNEQFF
TGTGCCATAGGAAGGACAGGGTCCTACAATGAGCAGTTCTTC
>TRBV5-1|TRBJ2-7|.|.
CASSPGRERAHEQYF
TGCGCCAGCAGCCCGGGGCGGGAAAGGGCCCACGAGCAGTACTTC
>TRBV2|TRBJ1-4|TRBD1|few
CASSGMTGTNEKLFF
TGTGCCAGCAGTGGTATGACAGGGACTAATGAAAAACTGTTTTTT
>TRBV7-3|TRBJ2-3|.|.
CASSAEGTTSTDTQYF
TGTGCCAGCAGCGCGGAGGGGACGACTAGCACAGATACGCAGTATTTT
>TRBV6-5|TRBJ2-5|TRBD2|few
CASSSLRLAGQETQYF
TGTGCCAGCAGTTCCCTCCGACTAGCGGGACAAGAGACCCAGTACTTC
>TRBV7-7|TRBJ2-2|TRBD1|.
CASSSRTGTELFF
TGTGCCAGCAGCTCGAGGACAGGGACCGAGCTGTTTTTT
>TRBV3-1|TRBJ1-1|.|.
CASSQISTEAFF
TGTGCCAGCAGCCAAATATCCACTGAAGCTTTCTTT
>TRBV11-2|TRBJ2-1|.|.
CASSFGTNSYNEQFF
TGTGCCAGCAGCTTTGGGACCAACTCCTACAATGAGCAGTTCTTC
>TRBV5-1|TRBJ2-7|.|few
CASSLGGDSSYEQYF
TGCGCCAGCAGCTTAGGAGGGGATAGCTCCTACGAGCAGTACTTC
>TRBV7-2|TRBJ1-1|.|.
CASSLVSPTYTEAFF
TGTGCCAGCAGCTTAGTGAGTCCGACTTACACTGAAGCTTTCTTT
>TRBV29-1|TRBJ2-2|.|once
CSVVGRVNTGELFF
TGCAGCGTTGTTGGCAGGGTCAACACCGGGGAGCTGTTTTTT
>TRBV10-2|TRBJ1-1|.|few
CASRSGAWTEAFF
TGCGCCAGCAGGTCGGGGGCTTGGACTGAAGCTTTCTTT
>TRBV7-2|TRBJ2-1|.|few
CASSSGVSYNEQFF
TGTGCCAGCAGCTCAGGGGTCTCCTACAATGAGCAGTTCTTC